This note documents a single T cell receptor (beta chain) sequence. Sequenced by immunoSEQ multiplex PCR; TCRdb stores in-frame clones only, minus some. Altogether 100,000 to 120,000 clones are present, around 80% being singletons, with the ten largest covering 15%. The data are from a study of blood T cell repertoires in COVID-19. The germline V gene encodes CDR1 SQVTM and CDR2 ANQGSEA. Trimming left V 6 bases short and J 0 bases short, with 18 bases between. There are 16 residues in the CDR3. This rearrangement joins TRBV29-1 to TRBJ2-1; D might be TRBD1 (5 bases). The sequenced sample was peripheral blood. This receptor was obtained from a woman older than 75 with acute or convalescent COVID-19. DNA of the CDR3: TGCAGCGTCCCCGAACAGGCTGCTCCCTCCTACAATGAGCAGTTCTTC. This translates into CSVPEQAAPSYNEQFF.